This TCR beta chain was sequenced for a study of blood T cell repertoires in COVID-19. This CDR3 contains 13 residues. CDR1 LGHDT and CDR2 YNNKEL come from the germline V gene (reference sequence). Trimming stripped 0 bases from V and 7 bases from J, with 10 bases between. In the source study's methods: Quantification of nucleated cells was approximated via reference gene primer amplification. Assay: immunoSEQ multiplex PCR; the TCRdb copy retains only in-frame clones and omits some. The DNA was the basis for D and trimming; V, J and clone size are from that table. The sample lists tens of thousands of clones; roughly 85% were seen once.

Sequencing was done on a sample of peripheral blood. This chain links TRBV3-1 (or the pseudogene TRBV3-2) with TRBJ2-7, with D unclear. This TCR came from a human donor with acute or convalescent COVID-19. The donor label of this sample is uncertain. CDR3: CASSQDARVEQYF. CDR3 nucleotides: TGTGCCAGCAGCCAAGATGCGCGAGTGGAGCAGTACTTC.